A single sample gave rise to the 11 T cell receptor beta chains below, sequenced in a study of T cell responses to AZD1222 COVID-19 vaccine. Method: immunoSEQ multiplex PCR; TCRdb's copy keeps in-frame clones and lacks some. The table has some 100,000 clones, approximately 90% seen once. Material: peripheral blood, obtained 28 days after the second AZD1222 dose. The source of these receptors is an adult who received the AZD1222 COVID-19 vaccine.

The chain recombines TRBV27 with TRBJ2-7; D is tentatively TRBD1 or TRBD2 (6 bases each). CDR1 and CDR2 from the germline V gene are MNHEY and SMNVEV (reference sequence). Trimming shortened V by 0 bases and J by 0 bases, and 12 bases separated the two germline ends. The CDR3 length is 16 residues. This CDR3 is CASSLSWGAHSYEQYF. The CDR3 nucleotides are TGTGCCAGCAGTTTATCCTGGGGGGCGCACTCCTACGAGCAGTACTTC.

The chain recombines TRBV19 with TRBJ2-3; D not certain. V lost 0 bases and J lost 0, with 7 bases in between. This CDR3 is 15 amino acids long. Germline values: CDR1 LNHDA, CDR2 SQIVND (reference sequence). The CDR3 nucleotides are TGTGCCAGTAGTATAGACGGCCTTAGCACAGATACGCAGTATTTT. Its protein is CASSIDGLSTDTQYF.

V is TRBV6-5 and J is TRBJ2-7, with D perhaps TRBD2 (7 bases). The CDR3 sequence is 16 residues long. Deletions cut 2 bases from V and 3 bases from J, with 17 bases between. CDR1 and CDR2 (germline): MNHEY, SVGAGI. CDR3 DNA sequence: TGTGCCAGCAGTTACCGGGGGCGGGAGCTGGTCTACGAGCAGTACTTC. Its protein product is CASSYRGRELVYEQYF.

This chain links TRBV2 with TRBJ2-7, with D possibly TRBD2 on 6 matching bases. CDR1 and CDR2 (germline): SNHLY, FYNNEI. The CDR3 has 15 residues. Trimming removed 5 bases at V and 5 bases at J, with 19 bases between. The CDR3 coding sequence is TGTGCCAGCAGTAAGGTCGACTCCGGGGGTAACGAGCAGTACTTC. Amino acid sequence: CASSKVDSGGNEQYF. Supplemented by reference TRBV2 and TRBJ2-7, the full variable domain reads EPEVTQTPSHQVTQMGQEVILRCVPISNHLYFYWYRQILGQKVEFLVSFYNNEISEKSEIFDDQFSVERPDGSNFTLKIRSTKLEDSAMYFCASSKVDSGGNEQYFGPGTRLTVT.

J is TRBJ1-2 and V is TRBV4-3; D remains unclear. V was trimmed by 1 base and J by 5 bases, leaving 17 bases between them. Germline V CDR1 and CDR2: LGHNA, YSLEER. This CDR3 contains 16 residues. The CDR3 bases are TGCGCCAGCAGCCAAGTTTTGGGGTTTTCTAGTTATGGCTACACCTTC. Its translation is CASSQVLGFSSYGYTF.

This clone was seen a handful of times. This chain links TRBV6-4 with TRBJ2-1, with D possibly TRBD1 on 6 matching bases. CDR1 MRHNA and CDR2 SNTAGT come from the germline V gene. The V end lost 3 bases, the J end lost 5 bases, and 17 bases lay between the germline ends. This CDR3 region has 16 residues. CDR3 protein: CASSESPGRGDNEQFF. The CDR3 DNA sequence: TGTGCCAGCAGTGAATCCCCGGGCAGGGGAGACAATGAGCAGTTCTTC.

The chain has TRBV6-1 and TRBJ2-7, with D uncertain. The CDR3 length is 13 residues. In germline, CDR1 is MNHNS, CDR2 SASEGT. V lost 3 bases, J lost 1 base, and 7 bases lay in between. Here the CDR3 reads CASSDSLSYEQYF. CDR3 DNA sequence: TGTGCCAGCAGTGATTCATTGTCCTACGAGCAGTACTTC.

V usage is TRBV5-4 and J usage is TRBJ1-6; 7 bases agree with TRBD1. The CDR3 contains 16 residues. V lost 3 bases and J lost 2; bases outside the gene matches: 5. Germline V CDR1 and CDR2: SGHNT, YYREEE (reference sequence). CDR3 nucleotides: TGTGCCAGCAGCTCGGGACAGATTGCCTATAATTCACCCCTCCACTTT. Protein sequence: CASSSGQIAYNSPLHF.

This chain joins TRBV24-1 and TRBJ2-5; D is unclear. The V gene's germline CDR1 is KGHDR and CDR2 SFDVKD. The CDR3 covers 13 residues. V shed 2 bases and J shed 5 bases, with 8 bases lying between them. The CDR3 bases are TGTGCCACCAGTGATTCAGGTTGGGAGACCCAGTACTTC. Its protein product is CATSDSGWETQYF.

The J gene is TRBJ1-2, the V gene TRBV6-5; D gene uncertain. This CDR3 spans 14 amino acids. V was cut by 0 bases and J by 2 bases, with 7 bases left in between. The germline CDR1 and CDR2 sequences are MNHEY and SVGAGI. CDR3 DNA: TGTGCCAGCAGTTACTCGGCAGGAAACTATGGCTACACCTTC. Amino acid sequence: CASSYSAGNYGYTF.

The CDR3 protein is CASSMVPGGWNTEAFF. Here the CDR3 DNA reads TGTGCCAGTAGTATGGTCCCAGGGGGCTGGAACACTGAAGCTTTCTTT. The chain joins TRBV19 to TRBJ1-1, with TRBD1 matching 8 bases. Germline assignment: CDR1 LNHDA and CDR2 SQIVND (reference sequence). J was trimmed by 1 base and V by 3 bases; bases with no gene match: 7. The CDR3 has 16 amino acids.